This T cell receptor beta chain stems from a study of CD8 T cells in Susac syndrome (dated by TCRdb to between 2018 and 2021). For the wider study: Of the Susac syndrome patients who were sequenced, five or six had clinically active disease and roughly eight were in clinical remission. At blood withdrawal, Susac syndrome patients were therapy-naive, treated with corticosteroids (with IVIg additionally given to some), or treated with IVIg alone. The study used repertoire sequencing to test whether antigen drove CD8+ T cell activation and differentiation in Susac syndrome. CD8+ T cell repertoire clonality was compared between 11 to 12 healthy donors, approximately 14 Susac syndrome patients and around 16 multiple sclerosis patients. Broader findings and caveats from the paper: The number of individuals in the TCR sequencing and HLA analysis was acknowledged as relatively small. Clonal expansion was seen in Susac syndrome CD8+ repertoires, peaking in CD8+ TEMRA cells and being greater in clinically active patients than in remitting ones. Some 15 and five Susac-specific public clones were found in the total CD8+ and CD8+ TEMRA repertoires, respectively.

RNA was extracted using the RNeasy kit, and roughly 0.45 to 1 ug of the RNA was reverse transcribed with random hexamers. The immunoSEQ multiplex PCR assay, which covers 54 Vbeta and 13 Jbeta segments, was used to amplify TCR beta CDR3 regions. PCR amplification bias was corrected by using a synthetic template baseline for primer optimization and computational correction. The authors processed their data as follows. Only productive sequences were kept, with reads annotated to V, D and J genes according to IMGT and analyzed in immunoSEQ Analyzer. Clonality was computed as one minus Shannon entropy normalized by log2 of the number of productive unique sequences. For each patient and control, public and private clones were evaluated within the 100 most prevalent clones. Clones were defined as Susac-specific if absent from the healthy and MS cohorts, from more than 900 published viral clones and from other ImmuneACCESS disease sequences. TCRdb trimmed the raw reads at Q25, called clones with MiXCR and kept productive beta chains. Under each unique CDR3 protein, matching rows form one entry showing the most common genes and DNA. TCRdb's processing, not the study's, gives the V and J calls here. A total of about 76,000 distinct CDR3 sequences appear in this sample, around 93% of them only once. The top ten constitute about 0.41% of the sample.

In the case of this clonotype: This receptor's antigen is unknown. The input lacks base qualities; no much larger clone sits a single base away.

Peripheral blood CD8+ and CD4+ T cells from healthy donors, Susac syndrome patients and multiple sclerosis patients were profiled by high-throughput TCR beta sequencing. Recently defined diagnostic criteria for definite or probable disease were met by the Susac syndrome patients. Bulk CD8+ and CD4+ T cells were purified by magnetic negative isolation, whereas CD8+ TEMRA cells were enriched by FACS. Blood was collected in EDTA tubes and processed within 24 hours, with PBMCs isolated through density gradient centrifugation. PBMCs intended for TCR sequencing were cryopreserved in liquid nitrogen and thawed later in a water bath at 37 degrees C. A purity of at least 90% was achieved for sorted or isolated CD4+, CD8+ and CD8+ TEMRA cells. A distance of 6 bases separates the germline ends of V and J, which lose 0 bases and 0 bases respectively. Taken from cysteine to phenylalanine, the CDR3 has 16 residues. Only the CDR3 part of the read is kept: 48 bases, read in frame from the first base.

Here the chain combines TRBV12-3 or TRBV12-4 and TRBJ2-6; 5 matching bases give a weak D call of TRBD1. Sequenced: CD8+ T cells from PBMCs. This TCR came from a human donor with Susac syndrome. The CDR3 region has the sequence CASSLAGVSGANVLTF. Read as DNA, the sequence is TGTGCCAGCAGTTTAGCAGGGGTCTCTGGGGCCAACGTCCTGACTTTC.